The clone carrying this T cell receptor (beta chain) was picked up many times. Its specificity is not known. With 0 bases removed from V and 5 bases from J, the gap between germline ends came to 8 bases. Per the germline V gene, CDR1 is LGHDT and CDR2 is YNNKEL (reference sequence). There are 14 residues in the CDR3. Investigators excluded patients with uncontrolled infection, other autoimmune disease, pregnancy or lactation. This sample is part of a study of T cells in Graves' hyperthyroidism and ophthalmopathy. Amplification targeted TCR beta CDR3 regions from RNA transcripts. In the first-round RT-PCR of the TCR CDR3, the HTBI primer set was used. Each CDR3 protein gets one entry after TCRdb re-called the multiplex PCR reads with MiXCR. This repertoire shows 500,000 to 650,000 distinct CDR3 sequences, approximately 17% found once; its top ten account for approximately 16%. Study results and caveats: The model made its ophthalmopathy prediction, and onset followed a median around 6.5 months later. Most clonotypes expanded in thyroid above 0.001 were likewise present in blood.

The sample taken for sequencing was blood. The TCR sequence derives from a young woman with Graves' ophthalmopathy. The chain uses TRBV3-1 and TRBJ2-1; the D is unclear. The CDR3 nucleotides are TGTGCCAGCAGCCAAGATAGCACGGACAATGAGCAGTTCTTC. Amino acids: CASSQDSTDNEQFF.